This T cell receptor (beta chain) comes out of a study of cytomegalovirus exposure and HLA in healthy donors. Points from the study as a whole: Reports indicate that TCR beta sequences accurately predicted the HLA-A and HLA-B alleles of most subjects.

V shed 6 bases and J shed 5 bases, with 11 bases lying between them. The length of the CDR3 is 13 residues. The germline V gene encodes CDR1 MGHRA and CDR2 YSYEKL. Healthy donors of bone marrow made up the group. 13 Jbeta primers and 60 Vbeta primers were used for the PCR. Repertoires were generated with immunoSEQ multiplex PCR, while TCRdb's copy carries only in-frame clones and drops some. The data show 180,000 or so clones, about 69% seen once. With respect to this clone: Its antigen is not known.

The V and J genes are TRBV4-1 and TRBJ1-5, with a possible D match to TRBD1 (6 bases). Sample: PBMCs. The receptor comes from a male donor in good health and CMV-seronegative. The chain's CDR3 is CASRYRDDQPQHF. The CDR3 DNA is TGCGCCAGCAGGTACAGGGATGATCAGCCCCAGCATTTT.